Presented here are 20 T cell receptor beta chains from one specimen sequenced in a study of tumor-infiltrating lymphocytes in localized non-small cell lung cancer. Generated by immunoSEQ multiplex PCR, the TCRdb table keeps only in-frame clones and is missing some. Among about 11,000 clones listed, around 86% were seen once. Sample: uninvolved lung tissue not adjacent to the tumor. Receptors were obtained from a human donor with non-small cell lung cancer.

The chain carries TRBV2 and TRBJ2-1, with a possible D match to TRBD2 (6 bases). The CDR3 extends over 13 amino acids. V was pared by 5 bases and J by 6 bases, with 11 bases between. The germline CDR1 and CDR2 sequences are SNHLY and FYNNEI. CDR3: CASSKEGLNEQFF. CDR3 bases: TGTGCCAGCAGTAAGGAGGGGCTCAATGAGCAGTTCTTC.

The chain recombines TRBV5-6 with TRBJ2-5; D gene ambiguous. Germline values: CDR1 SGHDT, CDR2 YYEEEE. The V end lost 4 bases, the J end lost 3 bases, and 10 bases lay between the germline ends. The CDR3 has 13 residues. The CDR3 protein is CASSHWVEETQYF. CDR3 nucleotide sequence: TGTGCCAGCAGCCATTGGGTGGAAGAGACCCAGTACTTC.

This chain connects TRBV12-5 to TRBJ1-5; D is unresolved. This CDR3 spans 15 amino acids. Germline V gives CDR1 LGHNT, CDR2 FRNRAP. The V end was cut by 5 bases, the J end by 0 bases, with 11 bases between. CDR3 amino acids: CASGVGDYSNQPQHF. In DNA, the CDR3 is TGTGCTAGTGGTGTTGGGGATTATAGCAATCAGCCCCAGCATTTT. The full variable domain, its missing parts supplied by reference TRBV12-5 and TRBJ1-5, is DARVTQTPRHKVTEMGQEVTMRCQPILGHNTVFWYRQTMMQGLELLAYFRNRAPLDDSGMPKDRFSAEMPDATLATLKIQPSEPRDSAVYFCASGVGDYSNQPQHFGDGTRLSIL.

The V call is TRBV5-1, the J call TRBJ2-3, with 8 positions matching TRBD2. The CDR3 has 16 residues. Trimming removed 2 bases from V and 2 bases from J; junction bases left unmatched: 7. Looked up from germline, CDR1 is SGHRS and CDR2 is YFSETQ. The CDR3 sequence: CASSLSGGPSTDTQYF. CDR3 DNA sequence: TGCGCCAGCAGCTTAAGCGGGGGACCGTCCACAGATACGCAGTATTTT. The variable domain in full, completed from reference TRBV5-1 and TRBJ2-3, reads KAGVTQTPRYLIKTRGQQVTLSCSPISGHRSVSWYQQTPGQGLQFLFEYFSETQRNKGNFPGRFSGRQFSNSRSEMNVSTLELGDSALYLCASSLSGGPSTDTQYFGPGTRLTVL.

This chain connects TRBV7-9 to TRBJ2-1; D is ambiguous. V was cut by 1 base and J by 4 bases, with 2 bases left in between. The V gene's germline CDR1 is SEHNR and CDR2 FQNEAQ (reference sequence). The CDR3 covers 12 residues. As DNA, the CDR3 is TGTGCCAGCAGCTTAGATTACAATGAGCAGTTCTTC. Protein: CASSLDYNEQFF. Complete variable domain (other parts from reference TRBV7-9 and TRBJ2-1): DTGVSQNPRHKITKRGQNVTFRCDPISEHNRLYWYRQTLGQGPEFLTYFQNEAQLEKSRLLSDRFSAERPKGSFSTLEIQRTEQGDSAMYLCASSLDYNEQFFGPGTRLTVL.

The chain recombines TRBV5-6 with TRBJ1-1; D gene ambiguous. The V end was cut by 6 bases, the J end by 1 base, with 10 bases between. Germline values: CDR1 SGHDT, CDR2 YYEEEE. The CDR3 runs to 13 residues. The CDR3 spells CASIGGPNTEAFF. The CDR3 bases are TGTGCCAGCATAGGCGGCCCGAACACTGAAGCTTTCTTT.

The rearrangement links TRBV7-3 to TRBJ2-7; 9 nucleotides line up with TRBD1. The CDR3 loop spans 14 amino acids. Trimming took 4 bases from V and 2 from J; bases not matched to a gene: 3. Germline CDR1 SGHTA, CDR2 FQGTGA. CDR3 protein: CASSSGTGPYEQYF. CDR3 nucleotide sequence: TGTGCCAGCAGCTCCGGGACAGGGCCCTACGAGCAGTACTTC.

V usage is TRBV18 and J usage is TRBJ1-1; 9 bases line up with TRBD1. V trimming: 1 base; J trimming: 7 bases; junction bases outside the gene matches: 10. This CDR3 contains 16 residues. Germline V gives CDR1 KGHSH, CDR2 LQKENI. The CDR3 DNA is TGTGCCAGCTCACCACTGGGACAGGGTGTTAAAATTGAAGCTTTCTTT. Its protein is CASSPLGQGVKIEAFF. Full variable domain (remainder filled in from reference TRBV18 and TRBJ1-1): NAGVMQNPRHLVRRRGQEARLRCSPMKGHSHVYWYRQLPEEGLKFMVYLQKENIIDESGMPKERFSAEFPKEGPSILRIQQVVRGDSAAYFCASSPLGQGVKIEAFFGQGTRLTVV.

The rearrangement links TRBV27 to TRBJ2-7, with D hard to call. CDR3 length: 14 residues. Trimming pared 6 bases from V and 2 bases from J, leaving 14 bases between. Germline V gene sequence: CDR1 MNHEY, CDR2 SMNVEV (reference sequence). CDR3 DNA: TGTGCCAGCAGGGGTGGGGTGGACGCCTACGAGCAGTACTTC. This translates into CASRGGVDAYEQYF.

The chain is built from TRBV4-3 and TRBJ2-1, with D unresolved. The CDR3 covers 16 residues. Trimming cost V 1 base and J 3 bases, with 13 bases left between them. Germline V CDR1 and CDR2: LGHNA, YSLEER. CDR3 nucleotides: TGCGCCAGCAGCCAAGGGCCAAGTTCCTACTACAATGAGCAGTTCTTC. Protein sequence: CASSQGPSSYYNEQFF.

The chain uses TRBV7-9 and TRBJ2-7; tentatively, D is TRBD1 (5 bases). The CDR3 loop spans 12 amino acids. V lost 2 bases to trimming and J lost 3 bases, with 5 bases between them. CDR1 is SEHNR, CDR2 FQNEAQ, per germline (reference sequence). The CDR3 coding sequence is TGTGCCAGCAGCTTACAGGGCTACGAGCAGTACTTC. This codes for CASSLQGYEQYF. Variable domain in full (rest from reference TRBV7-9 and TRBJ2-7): DTGVSQNPRHKITKRGQNVTFRCDPISEHNRLYWYRQTLGQGPEFLTYFQNEAQLEKSRLLSDRFSAERPKGSFSTLEIQRTEQGDSAMYLCASSLQGYEQYFGPGTRLTVT.

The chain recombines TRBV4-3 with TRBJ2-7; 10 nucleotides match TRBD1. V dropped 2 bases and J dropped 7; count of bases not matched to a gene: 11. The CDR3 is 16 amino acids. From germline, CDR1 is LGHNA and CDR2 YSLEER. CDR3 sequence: CASSQSSGTGVREQYF. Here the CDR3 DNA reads TGCGCCAGCAGCCAAAGCAGCGGGACAGGGGTGAGAGAGCAGTACTTC.

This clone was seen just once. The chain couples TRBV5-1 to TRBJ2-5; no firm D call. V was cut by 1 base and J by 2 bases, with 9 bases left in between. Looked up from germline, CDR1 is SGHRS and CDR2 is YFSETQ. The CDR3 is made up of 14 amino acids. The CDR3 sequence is CASSLYGSQETQYF. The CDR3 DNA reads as TGCGCCAGCAGCTTGTACGGGTCTCAAGAGACCCAGTACTTC. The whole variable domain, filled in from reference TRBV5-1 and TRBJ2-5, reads KAGVTQTPRYLIKTRGQQVTLSCSPISGHRSVSWYQQTPGQGLQFLFEYFSETQRNKGNFPGRFSGRQFSNSRSEMNVSTLELGDSALYLCASSLYGSQETQYFGPGTRLLVL.

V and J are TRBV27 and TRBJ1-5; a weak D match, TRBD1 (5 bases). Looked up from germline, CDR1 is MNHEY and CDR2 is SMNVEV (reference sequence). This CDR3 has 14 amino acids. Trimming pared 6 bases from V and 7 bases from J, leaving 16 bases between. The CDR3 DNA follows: TGTGCCAGCAGCCAGCAGGGTCTGTGGCAGCCCCAGCATTTT. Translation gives CASSQQGLWQPQHF.

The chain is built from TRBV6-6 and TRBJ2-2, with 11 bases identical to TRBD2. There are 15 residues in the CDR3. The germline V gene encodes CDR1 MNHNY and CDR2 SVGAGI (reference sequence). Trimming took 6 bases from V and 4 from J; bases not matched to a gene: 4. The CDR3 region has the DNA TGTGCCAGCAGCCCCGGGACTAGCGGCACCGGGGAGCTGTTTTTT. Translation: CASSPGTSGTGELFF.

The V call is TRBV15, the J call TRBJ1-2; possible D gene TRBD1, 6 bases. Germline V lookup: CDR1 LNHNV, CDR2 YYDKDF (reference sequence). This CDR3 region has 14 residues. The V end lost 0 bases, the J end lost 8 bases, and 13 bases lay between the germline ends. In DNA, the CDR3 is TGTGCCACCAGCAGAGATAACGGGGGCGGGGGCTACACCTTC. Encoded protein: CATSRDNGGGGYTF.

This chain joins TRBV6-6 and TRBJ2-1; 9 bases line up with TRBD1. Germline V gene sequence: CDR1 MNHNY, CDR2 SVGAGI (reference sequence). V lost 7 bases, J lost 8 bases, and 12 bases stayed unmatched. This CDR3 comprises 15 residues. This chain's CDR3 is CASTPGTGNWDEQFF. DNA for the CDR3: TGTGCCAGCACCCCCGGGACAGGGAACTGGGATGAGCAGTTCTTC.

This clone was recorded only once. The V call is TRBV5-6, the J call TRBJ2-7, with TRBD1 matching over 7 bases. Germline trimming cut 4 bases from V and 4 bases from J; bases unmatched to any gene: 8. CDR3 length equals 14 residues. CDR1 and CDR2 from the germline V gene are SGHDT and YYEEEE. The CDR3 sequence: CASSPGTVGYEQYF. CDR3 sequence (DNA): TGTGCCAGCAGCCCCGGGACAGTTGGTTACGAGCAGTACTTC.

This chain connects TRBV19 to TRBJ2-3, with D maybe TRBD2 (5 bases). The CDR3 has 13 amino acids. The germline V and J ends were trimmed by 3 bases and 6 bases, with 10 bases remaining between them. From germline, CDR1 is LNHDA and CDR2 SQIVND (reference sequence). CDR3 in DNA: TGTGCCAGTAGTATTCGGTGGAGGGATACGCAGTATTTT. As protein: CASSIRWRDTQYF.

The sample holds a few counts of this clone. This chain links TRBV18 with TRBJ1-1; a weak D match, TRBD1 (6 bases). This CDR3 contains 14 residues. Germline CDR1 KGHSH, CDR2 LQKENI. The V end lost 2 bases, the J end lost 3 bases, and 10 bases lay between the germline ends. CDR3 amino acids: CASSPIAGDTEAFF. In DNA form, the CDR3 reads TGTGCCAGCTCACCAATAGCAGGGGACACTGAAGCTTTCTTT.